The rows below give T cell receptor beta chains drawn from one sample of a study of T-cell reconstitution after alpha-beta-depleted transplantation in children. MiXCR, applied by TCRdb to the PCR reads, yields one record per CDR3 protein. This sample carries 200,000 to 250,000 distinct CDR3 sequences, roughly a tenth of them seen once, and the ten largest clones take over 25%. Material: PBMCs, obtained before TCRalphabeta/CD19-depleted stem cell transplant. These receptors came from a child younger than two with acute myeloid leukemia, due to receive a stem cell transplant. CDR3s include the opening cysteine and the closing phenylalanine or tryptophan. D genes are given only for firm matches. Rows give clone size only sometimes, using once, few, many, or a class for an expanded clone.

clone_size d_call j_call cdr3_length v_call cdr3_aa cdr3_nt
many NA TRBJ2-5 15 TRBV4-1 CASSQDLRFQETQYF TGCGCCAGCAGCCAAGATCTACGGTTCCAAGAGACCCAGTACTTC
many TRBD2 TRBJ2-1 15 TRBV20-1 CSAQRTSGSYNEQFF TGCAGTGCTCAGAGGACTAGCGGCTCCTACAATGAGCAGTTCTTC
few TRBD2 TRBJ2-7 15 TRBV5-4 CASSLDSGTSYEQYF TGTGCCAGCAGCTTGGATAGCGGGACCTCCTACGAGCAGTACTTC
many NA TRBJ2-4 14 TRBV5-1 CASSLGAQGNIQYF TGCGCCAGCAGCTTGGGGGCCCAGGGGAACATTCAGTACTTC
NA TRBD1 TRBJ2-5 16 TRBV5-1 CASSLFRGPLGETQYF TGCGCCAGCAGCTTGTTCAGGGGGCCCCTCGGAGAGACCCAGTACTTC
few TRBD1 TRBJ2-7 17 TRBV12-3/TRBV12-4 CASSSGQAYTSSYEQYF TGTGCCAGCAGTTCTGGACAGGCGTATACAAGCTCCTACGAGCAGTACTTC
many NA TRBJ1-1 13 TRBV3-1 CASSQGGSGRAFF TGTGCCAGCAGCCAAGGAGGGAGTGGCAGAGCTTTCTTT
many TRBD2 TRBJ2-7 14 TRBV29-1 CSVSSGSSSYEQYF TGCAGCGTTTCTAGCGGGAGTAGTTCCTACGAGCAGTACTTC
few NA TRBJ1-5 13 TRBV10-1 CASSEEGNQPQHF TGCGCCAGCAGTGAGGAAGGTAATCAGCCCCAGCATTTT
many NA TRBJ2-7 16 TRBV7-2 CASSLEGGLSSYEQYF TGTGCCAGCAGCTTAGAGGGCGGTTTAAGCTCCTACGAGCAGTACTTC
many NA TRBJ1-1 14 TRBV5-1 CASSRGHANTEAFF TGCGCCAGCAGCCGGGGACACGCCAACACTGAAGCTTTCTTT
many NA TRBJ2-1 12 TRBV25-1 CASTENYNEQFF TGTGCCAGCACCGAGAATTACAATGAGCAGTTCTTC
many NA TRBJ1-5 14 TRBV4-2 CASSQDVSNQPQHF TGTGCCAGCAGCCAAGATGTTAGCAATCAGCCCCAGCATTTT
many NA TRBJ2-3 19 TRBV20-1 CSARAPYPSGSGATDTQYF TGCAGTGCTAGAGCCCCATACCCATCCGGGAGCGGAGCCACAGATACGCAGTATTTT
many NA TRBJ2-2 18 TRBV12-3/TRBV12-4 CASSPRLMDTLNTGELFF TGTGCCAGCAGTCCTCGCCTCATGGACACTCTGAACACCGGGGAGCTGTTTTTT
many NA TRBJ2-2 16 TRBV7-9 CASSLVGGKKAGELFF TGTGCCAGCAGCTTAGTAGGCGGGAAGAAGGCCGGGGAGCTGTTTTTT
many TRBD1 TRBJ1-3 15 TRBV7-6 CASSSQGIPGNTIYF TGTGCCAGCAGCTCACAGGGGATTCCTGGAAACACCATATATTTT
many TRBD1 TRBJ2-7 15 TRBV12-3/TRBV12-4 CASSLGGTGHYEQYF TGTGCCAGCAGTTTAGGGGGGACAGGGCACTACGAGCAGTACTTC
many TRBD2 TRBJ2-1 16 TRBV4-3 CASSQGLAGGYNEQFF TGCGCCAGCAGCCAGGGGCTAGCGGGAGGCTACAATGAGCAGTTCTTC
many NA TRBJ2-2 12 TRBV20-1 CSVPKRTGELFF TGCAGTGTTCCGAAAAGAACCGGGGAGCTGTTTTTT
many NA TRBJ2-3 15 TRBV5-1 CASSPTGHHTDTQYF TGCGCCAGCAGCCCTACGGGACACCACACAGATACGCAGTATTTT
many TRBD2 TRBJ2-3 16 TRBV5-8 CASSLAGTSGTDTQYF TGTGCCAGCAGCTTGGCCGGGACTAGCGGGACAGATACGCAGTATTTT
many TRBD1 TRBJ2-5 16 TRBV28 CASSAPGDSLLETQYF TGTGCCAGCAGCGCACCCGGGGACAGCCTTTTGGAGACCCAGTACTTC